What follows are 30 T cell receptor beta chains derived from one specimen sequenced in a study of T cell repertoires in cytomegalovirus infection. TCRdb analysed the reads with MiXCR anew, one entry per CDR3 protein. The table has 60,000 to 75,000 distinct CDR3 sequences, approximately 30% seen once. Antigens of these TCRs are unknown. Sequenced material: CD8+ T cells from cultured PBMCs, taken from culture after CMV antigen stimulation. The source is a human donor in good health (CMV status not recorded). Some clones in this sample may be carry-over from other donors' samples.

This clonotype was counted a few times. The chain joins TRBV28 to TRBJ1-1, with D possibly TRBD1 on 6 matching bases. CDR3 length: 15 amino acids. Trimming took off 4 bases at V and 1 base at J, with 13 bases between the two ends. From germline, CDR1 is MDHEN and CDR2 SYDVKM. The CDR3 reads CASSSLRDTNTEAFF. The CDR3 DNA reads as TGTGCCAGCAGTTCACTCCGGGACACGAACACTGAAGCTTTCTTT.

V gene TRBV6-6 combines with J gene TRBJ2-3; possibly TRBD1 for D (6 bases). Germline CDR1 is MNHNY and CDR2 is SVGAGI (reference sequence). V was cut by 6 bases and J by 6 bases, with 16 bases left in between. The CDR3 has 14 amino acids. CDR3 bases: TGTGCCAGCAGCCTATACAGGGAGAGGGATACGCAGTATTTT. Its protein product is CASSLYRERDTQYF.

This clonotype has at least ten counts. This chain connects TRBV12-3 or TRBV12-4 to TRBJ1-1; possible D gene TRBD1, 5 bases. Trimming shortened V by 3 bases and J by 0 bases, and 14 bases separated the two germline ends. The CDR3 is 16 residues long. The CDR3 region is CASSFQPGPMNTEAFF. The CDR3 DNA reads TGTGCCAGCAGTTTCCAACCAGGGCCCATGAACACTGAAGCTTTCTTT.

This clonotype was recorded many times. The CDR3 region has the DNA TGTGCCAGCAGCCGAGGACAGCCATATACCTACAATGAGCAGTTCTTC. As protein: CASSRGQPYTYNEQFF. The V call is TRBV6-5, the J call TRBJ2-1; a possible D gene is TRBD1 (6 bases). This CDR3 has 16 residues. Germline V gives CDR1 MNHEY, CDR2 SVGAGI. V was pared by 6 bases and J by 2 bases, with 17 bases between.

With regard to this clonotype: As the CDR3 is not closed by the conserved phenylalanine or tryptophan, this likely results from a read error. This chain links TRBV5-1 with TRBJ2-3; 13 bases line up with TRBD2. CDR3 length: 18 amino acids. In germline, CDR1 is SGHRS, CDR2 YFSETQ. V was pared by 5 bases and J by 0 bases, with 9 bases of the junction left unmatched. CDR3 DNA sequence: TGCGCCAGCAGAGGGCAGGGACTAGCGGGATCTAGCACAGATACGCAGTATTCT. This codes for CASRGQGLAGSSTDTQYS.

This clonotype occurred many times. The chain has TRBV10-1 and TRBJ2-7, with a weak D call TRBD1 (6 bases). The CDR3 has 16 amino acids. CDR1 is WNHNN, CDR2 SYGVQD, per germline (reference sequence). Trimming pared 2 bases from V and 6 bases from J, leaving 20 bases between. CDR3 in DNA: TGCGCCAGCAGTGAGCCCAAACAGGGAGATGGGTGCGAGCAGTACTTC. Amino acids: CASSEPKQGDGCEQYF.

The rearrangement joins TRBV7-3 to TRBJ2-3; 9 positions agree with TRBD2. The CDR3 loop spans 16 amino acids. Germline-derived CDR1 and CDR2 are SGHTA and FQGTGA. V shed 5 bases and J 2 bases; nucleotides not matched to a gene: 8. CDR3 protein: CASSIFERGATDTQYF. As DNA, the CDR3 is TGTGCCAGCAGCATCTTCGAGCGGGGGGCCACAGATACGCAGTATTTT.

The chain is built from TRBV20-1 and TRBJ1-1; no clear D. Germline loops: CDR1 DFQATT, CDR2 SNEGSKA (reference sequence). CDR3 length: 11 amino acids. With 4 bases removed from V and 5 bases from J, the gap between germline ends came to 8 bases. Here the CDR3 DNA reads TGCAGTGCTATTATTCTGACTGAAGCTTTCTTT. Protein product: CSAIILTEAFF.

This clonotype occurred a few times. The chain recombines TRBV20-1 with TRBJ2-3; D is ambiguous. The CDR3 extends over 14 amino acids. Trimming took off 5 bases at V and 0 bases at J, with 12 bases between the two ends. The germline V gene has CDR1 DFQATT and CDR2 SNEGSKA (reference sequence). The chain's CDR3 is CSAHLQSSTDTQYF. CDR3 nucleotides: TGCAGTGCTCATCTGCAGTCAAGCACAGATACGCAGTATTTT.

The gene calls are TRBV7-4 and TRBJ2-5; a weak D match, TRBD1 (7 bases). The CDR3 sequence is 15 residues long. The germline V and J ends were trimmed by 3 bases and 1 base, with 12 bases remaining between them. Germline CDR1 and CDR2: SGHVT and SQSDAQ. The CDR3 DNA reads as TGTGCCAGCAGCTTGGTCCAGGGGGGCCAAGAGACCCAGTACTTC. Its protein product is CASSLVQGGQETQYF.

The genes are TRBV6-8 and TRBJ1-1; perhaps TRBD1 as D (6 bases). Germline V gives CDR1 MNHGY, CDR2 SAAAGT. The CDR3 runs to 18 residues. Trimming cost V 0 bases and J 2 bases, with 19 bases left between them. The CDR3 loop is CASSYSGHGVGSNTEAFF. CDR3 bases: TGTGCCAGCAGTTACTCGGGACATGGGGTTGGGTCAAACACTGAAGCTTTCTTT.

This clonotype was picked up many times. As DNA, the CDR3 is TGTGCCAGCAGCGCCAACCCCGACAGGTTGAACACTGAAGCTTTCTTT. It specifies CASSANPDRLNTEAFF. The rearrangement uses TRBV9 and TRBJ1-1; possible D gene TRBD1, 6 bases. The CDR3 is made up of 16 amino acids. Deletions cut 3 bases from V and 0 bases from J, with 15 bases between. Germline lookup yields CDR1 SGDLS and CDR2 YYNGEE.

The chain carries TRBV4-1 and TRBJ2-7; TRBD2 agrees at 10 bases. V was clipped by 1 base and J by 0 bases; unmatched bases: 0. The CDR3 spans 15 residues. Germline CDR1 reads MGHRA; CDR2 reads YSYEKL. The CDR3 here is CASSQGLAGSYEQYF. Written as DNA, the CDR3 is TGCGCCAGCAGCCAAGGACTAGCGGGCTCCTACGAGCAGTACTTC.

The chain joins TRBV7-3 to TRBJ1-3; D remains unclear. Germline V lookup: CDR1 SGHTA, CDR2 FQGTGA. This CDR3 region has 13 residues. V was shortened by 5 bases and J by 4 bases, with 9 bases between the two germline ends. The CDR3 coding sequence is TGTGCCAGCAGCCCAGACTTGGGAAACACCATATATTTT. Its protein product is CASSPDLGNTIYF.

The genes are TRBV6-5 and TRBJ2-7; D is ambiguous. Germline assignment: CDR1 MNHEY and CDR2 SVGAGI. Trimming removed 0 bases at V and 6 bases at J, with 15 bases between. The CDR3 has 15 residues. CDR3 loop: CASSYSHASFGEQYF. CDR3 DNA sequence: TGTGCCAGCAGTTACTCCCATGCGAGTTTTGGCGAGCAGTACTTC.

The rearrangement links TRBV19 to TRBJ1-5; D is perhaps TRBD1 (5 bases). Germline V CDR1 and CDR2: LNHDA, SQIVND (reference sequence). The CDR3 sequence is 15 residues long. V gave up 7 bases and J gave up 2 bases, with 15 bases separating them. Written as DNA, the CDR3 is TGTGCCAGTACCCGGCGCAGGGAGGGCAATCAGCCCCAGCATTTT. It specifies CASTRRREGNQPQHF.

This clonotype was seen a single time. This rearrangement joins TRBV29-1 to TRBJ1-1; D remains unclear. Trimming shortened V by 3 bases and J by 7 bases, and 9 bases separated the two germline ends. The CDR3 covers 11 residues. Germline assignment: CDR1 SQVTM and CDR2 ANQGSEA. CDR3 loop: CSVEAGLEAFF. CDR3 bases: TGCAGCGTTGAGGCAGGACTTGAAGCTTTCTTT. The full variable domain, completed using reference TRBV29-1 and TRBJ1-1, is SAVISQKPSRDICQRGTSLTIQCQVDSQVTMMFWYRQQPGQSLTLIATANQGSEATYESGFVIDKFPISRPNLTFSTLTVSNMSPEDSSIYLCSVEAGLEAFFGQGTRLTVV.

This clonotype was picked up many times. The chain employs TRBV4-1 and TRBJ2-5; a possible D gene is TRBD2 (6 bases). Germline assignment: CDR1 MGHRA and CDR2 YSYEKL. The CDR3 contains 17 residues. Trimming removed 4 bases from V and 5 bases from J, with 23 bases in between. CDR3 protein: CASSLESVGAGGETQYF. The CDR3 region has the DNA TGCGCCAGCAGCCTAGAGAGTGTGGGAGCGGGCGGGGAGACCCAGTACTTC.

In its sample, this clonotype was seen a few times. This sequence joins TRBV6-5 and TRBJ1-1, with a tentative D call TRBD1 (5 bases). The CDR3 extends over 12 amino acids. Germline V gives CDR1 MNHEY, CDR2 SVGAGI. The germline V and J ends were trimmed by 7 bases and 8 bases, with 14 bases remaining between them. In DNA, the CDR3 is TGTGCCAGCATCAACGAGGGACGCGAAGCTTTCTTT. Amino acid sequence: CASINEGREAFF.

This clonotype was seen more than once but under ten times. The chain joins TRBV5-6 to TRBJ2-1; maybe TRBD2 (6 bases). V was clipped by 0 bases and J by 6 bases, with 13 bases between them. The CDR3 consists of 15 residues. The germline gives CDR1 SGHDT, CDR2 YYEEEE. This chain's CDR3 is CASSLASSERNEQFF. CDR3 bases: TGTGCCAGCAGCTTGGCATCTAGCGAACGCAATGAGCAGTTCTTC.

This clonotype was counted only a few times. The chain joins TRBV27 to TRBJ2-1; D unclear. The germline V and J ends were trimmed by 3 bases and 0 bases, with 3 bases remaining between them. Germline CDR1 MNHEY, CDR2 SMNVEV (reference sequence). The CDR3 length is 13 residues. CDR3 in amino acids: CASSFSSYNEQFF. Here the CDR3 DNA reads TGTGCCAGCAGTTTCAGCTCCTACAATGAGCAGTTCTTC.

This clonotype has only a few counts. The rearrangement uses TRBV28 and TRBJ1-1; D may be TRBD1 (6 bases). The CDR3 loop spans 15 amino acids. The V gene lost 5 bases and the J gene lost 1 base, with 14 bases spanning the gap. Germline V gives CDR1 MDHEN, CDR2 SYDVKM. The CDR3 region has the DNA TGTGCCAGCAGTCCCTACAGGGATGCGAACACTGAAGCTTTCTTT. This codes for CASSPYRDANTEAFF.

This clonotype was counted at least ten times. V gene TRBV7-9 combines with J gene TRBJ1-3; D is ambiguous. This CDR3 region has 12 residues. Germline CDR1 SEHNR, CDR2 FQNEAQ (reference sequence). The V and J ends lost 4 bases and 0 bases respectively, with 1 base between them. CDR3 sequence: CASSYSGNTIYF. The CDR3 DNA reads TGTGCCAGCAGCTACTCTGGAAACACCATATATTTT.

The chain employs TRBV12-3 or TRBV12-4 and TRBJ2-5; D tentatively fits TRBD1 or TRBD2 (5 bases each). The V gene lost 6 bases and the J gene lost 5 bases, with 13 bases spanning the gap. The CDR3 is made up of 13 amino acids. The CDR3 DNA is TGTGCCAGCAGCCCTCCCGAGGGGGAGACCCAGTACTTC. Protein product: CASSPPEGETQYF.

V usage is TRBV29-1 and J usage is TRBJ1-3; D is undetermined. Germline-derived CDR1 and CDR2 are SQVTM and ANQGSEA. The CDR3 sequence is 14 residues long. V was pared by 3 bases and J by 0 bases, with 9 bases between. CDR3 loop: CSVEDGPSGNTIYF. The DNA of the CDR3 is TGCAGCGTTGAGGACGGCCCCTCTGGAAACACCATATATTTT. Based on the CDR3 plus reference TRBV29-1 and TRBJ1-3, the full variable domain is SAVISQKPSRDICQRGTSLTIQCQVDSQVTMMFWYRQQPGQSLTLIATANQGSEATYESGFVIDKFPISRPNLTFSTLTVSNMSPEDSSIYLCSVEDGPSGNTIYFGEGSWLTVV.

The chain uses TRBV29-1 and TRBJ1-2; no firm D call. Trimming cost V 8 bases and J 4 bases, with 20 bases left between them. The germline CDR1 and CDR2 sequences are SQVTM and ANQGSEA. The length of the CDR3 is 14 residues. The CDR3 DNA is TGCAGCCCGCTGGTGAATGTGGTGCGCTATGGCTACACCTTC. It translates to CSPLVNVVRYGYTF.

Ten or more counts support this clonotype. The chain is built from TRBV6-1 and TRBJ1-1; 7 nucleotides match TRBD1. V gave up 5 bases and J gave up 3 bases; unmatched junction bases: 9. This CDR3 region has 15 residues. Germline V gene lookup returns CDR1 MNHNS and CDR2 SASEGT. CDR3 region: CASSSPTGSDTEAFF. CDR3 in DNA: TGTGCCAGCAGTTCCCCGACAGGGTCGGACACTGAAGCTTTCTTT.

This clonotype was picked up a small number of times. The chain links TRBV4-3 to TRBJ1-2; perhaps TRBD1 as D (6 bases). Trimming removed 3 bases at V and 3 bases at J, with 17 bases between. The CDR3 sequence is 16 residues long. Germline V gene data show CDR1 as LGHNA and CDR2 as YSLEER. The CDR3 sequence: CASSHGEGGADYGYTF. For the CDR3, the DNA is TGCGCCAGCAGCCACGGGGAGGGGGGGGCAGACTATGGCTACACCTTC.

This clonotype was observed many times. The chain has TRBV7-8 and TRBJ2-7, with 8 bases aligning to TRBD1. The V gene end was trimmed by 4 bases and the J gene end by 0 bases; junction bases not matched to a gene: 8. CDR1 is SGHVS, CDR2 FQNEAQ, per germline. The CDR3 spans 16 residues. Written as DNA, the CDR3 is TGTGCCAGCAGCTCGCCTCCGGACAGGGACTCCTACGAGCAGTACTTC. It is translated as CASSSPPDRDSYEQYF.

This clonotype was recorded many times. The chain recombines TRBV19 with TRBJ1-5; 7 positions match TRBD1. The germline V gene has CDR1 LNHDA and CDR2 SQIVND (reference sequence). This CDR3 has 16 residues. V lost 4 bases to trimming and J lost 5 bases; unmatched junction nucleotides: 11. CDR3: CASSSSGTAIYQPQHF. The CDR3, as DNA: TGTGCCAGTAGTAGTTCCGGGACAGCCATTTATCAGCCCCAGCATTTT.